This T cell receptor beta chain comes out of a study of T cells in Graves' hyperthyroidism and ophthalmopathy. Trimming cost V 8 bases and J 6 bases; bases outside gene matches: 7. The germline V gene encodes CDR1 SGHTA and CDR2 FQGTGA. This CDR3 contains 15 residues. Amplification targeted TCR beta CDR3 regions from RNA transcripts. When the TCR CDR3 underwent first-round RT-PCR, the HTBI primer set was used. One entry per CDR3 protein results from TCRdb running MiXCR on the multiplex PCR reads. The table includes around 700,000 distinct CDR3 sequences, 18% detected once. In this sample, this clonotype turned up a few times.

The sequenced material came from blood. The sequence was collected from a woman in her forties or fifties with Graves' hyperthyroidism that later progressed to Graves' ophthalmopathy. This chain joins TRBV7-3 and TRBJ2-2, with 12 nucleotides matching TRBD1. The DNA for the CDR3 is TGTGCCAGCGGGGACAGGGGGCTTCGAGCCGGGGAGCTGTTTTTT. This gives the protein CASGDRGLRAGELFF.